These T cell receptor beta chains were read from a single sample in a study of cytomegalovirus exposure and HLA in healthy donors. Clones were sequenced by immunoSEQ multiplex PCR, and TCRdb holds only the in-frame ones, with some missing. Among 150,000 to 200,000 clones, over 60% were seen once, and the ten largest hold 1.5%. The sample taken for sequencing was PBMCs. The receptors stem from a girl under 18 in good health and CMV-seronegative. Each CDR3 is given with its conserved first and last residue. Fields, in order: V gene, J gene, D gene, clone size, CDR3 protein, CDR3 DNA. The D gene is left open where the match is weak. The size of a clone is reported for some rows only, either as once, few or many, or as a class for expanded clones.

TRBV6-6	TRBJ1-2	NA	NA	CASSYPTQGRGYTF	TGTGCCAGCAGTTACCCCACACAGGGTCGGGGCTACACCTTC
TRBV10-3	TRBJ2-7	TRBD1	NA	CAISPTVQGDYEQYF	TGTGCCATCAGTCCCACCGTACAGGGGGACTACGAGCAGTACTTC
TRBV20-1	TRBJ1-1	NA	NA	CSASRFTEAFF	TGCAGTGCTAGCAGGTTCACTGAAGCTTTCTTT
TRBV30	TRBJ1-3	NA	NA	CAWNQGSGNTIYF	TGTGCCTGGAATCAGGGTTCTGGAAACACCATATATTTT
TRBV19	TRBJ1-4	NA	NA	CASSPGSYNEKLFF	TGTGCCAGTAGTCCCGGGAGTTATAATGAAAAACTGTTTTTT
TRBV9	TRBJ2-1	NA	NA	CASSVGAGNVEQFF	TGTGCCAGCAGCGTAGGGGCGGGTAACGTTGAGCAGTTCTTC
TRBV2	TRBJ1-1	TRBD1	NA	CASTRDRGGNTEAFF	TGTGCCAGCACCCGGGACAGGGGGGGGAACACTGAAGCTTTCTTT
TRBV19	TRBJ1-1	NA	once	CASIEDSGGREAFF	TGTGCCAGTATAGAAGATTCGGGAGGCAGGGAAGCTTTCTTT
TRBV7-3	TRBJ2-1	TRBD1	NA	CASSSVPGQGTEQFF	TGTGCCAGCAGCTCGGTGCCGGGACAGGGGACTGAGCAGTTCTTC
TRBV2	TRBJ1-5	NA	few	CASREGSTSQPQHF	TGTGCCAGCCGGGAGGGGAGTACTAGTCAGCCCCAGCATTTT
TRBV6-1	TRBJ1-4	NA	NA	CASKDRGNEKLFF	TGTGCCAGCAAGGACAGAGGAAATGAAAAACTGTTTTTT
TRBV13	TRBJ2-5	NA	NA	CASSGGTGGEAQYF	TGTGCCAGCAGCGGAGGGACGGGGGGCGAGGCCCAGTACTTC
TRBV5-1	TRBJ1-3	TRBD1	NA	CASSLDRGGNTIYF	TGCGCCAGCAGCTTGGACAGGGGTGGAAACACCATATATTTT
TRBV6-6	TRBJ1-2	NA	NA	CASTRQQFNYGYTF	TGTGCCAGCACTCGACAGCAGTTTAACTATGGCTACACCTTC
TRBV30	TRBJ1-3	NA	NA	CACLRVISGNTIYF	TGTGCCTGCCTGAGGGTAATTTCTGGAAACACCATATATTTT
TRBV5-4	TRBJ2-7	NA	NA	CASSFGSLLPYEQYF	TGTGCCAGCAGCTTTGGTAGCCTTCTCCCCTACGAGCAGTACTTC
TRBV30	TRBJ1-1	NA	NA	CAWRLTEAFF	TGTGCCTGGAGATTAACTGAAGCTTTCTTT
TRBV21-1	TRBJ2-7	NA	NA	CASSVRTSGGTTYEQYF	TGTGCCAGCAGTGTCCGGACTAGCGGGGGTACTACCTACGAGCAGTACTTC
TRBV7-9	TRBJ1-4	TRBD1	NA	CASSLGQGDEKLFF	TGTGCCAGCAGCTTAGGACAGGGTGATGAAAAACTGTTTTTT
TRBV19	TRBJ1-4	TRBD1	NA	CASNPGGTVYEKLFF	TGTGCCAGCAACCCAGGGGGAACTGTGTATGAAAAACTGTTTTTT
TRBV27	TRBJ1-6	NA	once	CASSLQGDSPLHF	TGTGCCAGCAGTTTGCAGGGCGACTCACCCCTCCACTTT
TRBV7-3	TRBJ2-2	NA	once	CASSLDRAGELFF	TGTGCCAGCAGCCTTGATCGCGCCGGGGAGCTGTTTTTT
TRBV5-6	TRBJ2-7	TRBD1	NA	CASTRTGATEQYF	TGTGCCAGCACCAGAACAGGGGCCACCGAGCAGTACTTC
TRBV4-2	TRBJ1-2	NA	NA	CASSQTETGTDGYTF	TGTGCCAGCAGCCAAACCGAGACAGGAACGGATGGCTACACCTTC
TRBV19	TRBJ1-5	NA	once	CASSIEPVYNQPQHF	TGTGCCAGTAGTATCGAACCGGTATACAATCAGCCCCAGCATTTT
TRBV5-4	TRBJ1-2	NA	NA	CASSWDTNYGYTF	TGTGCCAGCAGCTGGGACACTAACTATGGCTACACCTTC
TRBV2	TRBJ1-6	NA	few	CASSDTTPLHF	TGTGCCAGCAGTGATACCACTCCCCTCCACTTT
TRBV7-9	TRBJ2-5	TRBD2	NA	CASSSGLAGRETQYF	TGTGCCAGCAGCTCCGGACTAGCGGGGAGGGAGACCCAGTACTTC
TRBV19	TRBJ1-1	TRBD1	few	CASRPRGQGSTEAFF	TGTGCCAGTAGACCCCGGGGACAGGGAAGCACTGAAGCTTTCTTT